A selection of T cell receptor beta chains follows, all from one sample in a study of metastatic and nonmetastatic thyroid tumors. TCRdb re-called the PCR reads with MiXCR. The sample shows 15,000 to 20,000 clones, around 21% of them seen only once. Input material: adjacent normal tissue. Receptor source: a female donor with papillary thyroid cancer or a benign thyroid nodule (not recorded which). Some clones in this sample may be carry-over from other donors' samples. Both conserved end residues are part of each CDR3. Clone size appears in some rows only: once, few, many, or a class for an expanded clone.

clone size,V gene,J gene,CDR3 protein
NA,TRBV27,TRBJ1-2,CASSLSSFPDRVYTF
NA,TRBV3-1,TRBJ1-2,CASSRRGRRGYTF
NA,TRBV12-3/TRBV12-4,TRBJ2-2,CASKGQNTGELFF
large,TRBV2,TRBJ2-5,CASTAGWETQYF
NA,TRBV12-3/TRBV12-4,TRBJ2-1,CASSLLLYNEQFF
NA,TRBV20-1,TRBJ1-2,CSVIPSGGWGYTF
NA,TRBV20-1,TRBJ2-7,CSARGQQGREQYF
NA,TRBV9,TRBJ1-1,CASSPQSGVDGTEAFF
NA,TRBV7-9,TRBJ2-3,CASSLADTQYF
few,TRBV19,TRBJ1-2,CASSIGGLYGYTF
NA,TRBV27,TRBJ2-1,CASSSGLAGNEQFF
few,TRBV12-3/TRBV12-4,TRBJ1-1,CASSRQANTEAFF